This entry describes one T cell receptor beta chain. The clone's antigen remains unknown. No much larger clone is present one base from it, and per-base qualities are unavailable. This record comes from a study of T-cell reconstitution after alpha-beta-depleted transplantation in children (dated by TCRdb to between 2015 and 2016). The study in broad terms: The study quantitatively tracked T-cell immune reconstitution after TCRalphabeta/CD19-depleted allogeneic hematopoietic cell transplantation in children using TCR repertoire profiling.

Summary of the overall study and its limitations: Apparently early alphabetaT-cell count recovery about two months after transplant reportedly relied on only several hundred rapidly expanded clones derived from non-depleted graft cells. Over the following months the frequencies of hyperexpanded clones went down, and after one year T-cell counts and TCRbeta diversity were mostly credited to newly produced T cells. In some patients, high TCRbeta diversity at day 60 was attributed to recipient T cells and intrathymic progenitors that had survived conditioning.

The CDR3 numbers 17 residues from cysteine through phenylalanine. Kept here is only the CDR3 DNA, which spans 51 bases and is read in frame from base 1. According to the germline V gene, CDR1 reads SGDLS and CDR2 reads YYNGEE. V lost 0 bases and J lost 7 bases; the stretch between them is 21 bases long. The treatment or condition label here, explained by the study, means: allogeneic hematopoietic cell transplantation with graft depleted of TCRalphabeta T cells and CD19 B cells. TCRalphabeta/CD19-depleted allogeneic hematopoietic cell grafts were given to the transplant recipients, all of whom were children. The library was prepared using PCR. Sequencing instrument: Illumina HiSeq 2500. Molecular barcoding was employed in the preparation of TCR libraries, with unique molecular identifiers being used to normalize TCRbeta repertoire quantification. TCRdb ran its own pipeline on the public reads, namely fastp trimming at Q25 and MiXCR clone calling, and kept in-frame beta chains. All rows with the same CDR3 protein become a single entry with the most common DNA and genes. The sample includes around 60,000 distinct CDR3 sequences, with roughly 45% observed a single time. The top ten hold less than 98% of the sample.

The specimen comprised PBMCs, mostly from graft donor cells, sampled 360 days after TCRalphabeta/CD19-depleted stem cell transplant. This TCR came from a male patient under 18 who had a stem cell transplant for acute lymphoblastic leukemia, so the T cells may come from the graft donor. This chain joins TRBV9 to TRBJ2-3, with the D call perhaps TRBD1 or TRBD2, each one matching 6 bases. The bases are TGTGCCAGCAGCGTAGACGGGGGCCATCCCTCCACCTATACGCAGTATTTT. The encoded protein is CASSVDGGHPSTYTQYF.